These 21 T cell receptor beta chains were sequenced from one sample in a study of cytomegalovirus exposure and HLA in healthy donors. Primers included in the PCR were 60 Vbeta and 13 Jbeta primers. Only in-frame clones appear in the TCRdb table, and some are missing; sequencing was by immunoSEQ multiplex PCR. The repertoire holds under 110,000 clones, with over 75% as singletons. The source material was PBMCs. Receptors originate from a man aged 60-69 years in good health and CMV-seronegative.

The V gene is TRBV4-2, the J gene TRBJ2-1; 11 nucleotides agree with TRBD2. Trimming cost V 1 base and J 7 bases; bases outside gene matches: 3. From germline, CDR1 is LGHNA and CDR2 YNFKEQ. The CDR3 covers 15 residues. The CDR3 is CASSQGPSGGNEQFF. The DNA for the CDR3 is TGTGCCAGCAGCCAAGGTCCTAGCGGGGGGAATGAGCAGTTCTTC.

The genes are TRBV5-1 and TRBJ2-5; 7 bases line up with TRBD2. V lost 0 bases to trimming and J lost 3 bases; unmatched junction nucleotides: 8. The CDR3 totals 16 residues. Germline values: CDR1 SGHRS, CDR2 YFSETQ. The CDR3 loop reads CASSLVRASGEETQYF. DNA of the CDR3: TGCGCCAGCAGCTTGGTAAGGGCTAGCGGAGAAGAGACCCAGTACTTC.

This chain links TRBV6-1 with TRBJ1-1, with 8 positions matching TRBD1. With 4 bases clipped from V and 6 bases from J, the junction kept 16 bases outside the gene matches. Germline V gene sequence: CDR1 MNHNS, CDR2 SASEGT. The CDR3 totals 17 residues. The CDR3 spells CASSAGQGRRMMSEAFF. The CDR3 bases are TGTGCCAGCAGTGCCGGACAGGGTAGAAGGATGATGTCTGAAGCTTTCTTT.

The rearrangement links TRBV19 to TRBJ2-2; 11 nucleotides line up with TRBD1. The trim removed 6 bases at V and 4 bases at J, leaving 1 base unmatched. The CDR3 totals 14 residues. The germline V gene encodes CDR1 LNHDA and CDR2 SQIVND (reference sequence). For the CDR3, the DNA is TGTGCCAGTAGGGGGACAGGGGGCACCGGGGAGCTGTTTTTT. Its translation: CASRGTGGTGELFF.

The chain carries TRBV7-8 and TRBJ1-2; TRBD1 matches 12 bases. The CDR3 has 17 amino acids. The germline V gene has CDR1 SGHVS and CDR2 FQNEAQ. With V trimmed by 3 bases and J by 2 bases, 7 bases remained unmatched. CDR3 in amino acids: CASSLGTGGTANYGYTF. The CDR3 nucleotides are TGTGCCAGCAGCTTGGGGACAGGGGGCACCGCAAACTATGGCTACACCTTC.

V gene TRBV7-6 combines with J gene TRBJ2-6; D gene ambiguous. The CDR3 spans 14 residues. Germline V gene sequence: CDR1 SGHVS, CDR2 FNYEAQ. V was trimmed by 5 bases and J by 11 bases, leaving 16 bases between them. CDR3 protein: CASSRDRVSDVLTF. In DNA form, the CDR3 reads TGTGCCAGCAGCCGTGACCGGGTCAGCGACGTCCTGACTTTC.

This chain uses TRBV19 with TRBJ2-1, with 9 bases fitting TRBD2. This CDR3 comprises 17 residues. J gave up 3 bases and V 5 bases, and 11 bases lay outside the gene matches. Germline V gives CDR1 LNHDA, CDR2 SQIVND (reference sequence). The CDR3 spells CASSSSGAGGNYNEQFF. The DNA of the CDR3 is TGTGCCAGTAGTTCCTCGGGGGCGGGGGGGAACTACAATGAGCAGTTCTTC.

CDR3 amino acids: CASSLVGGETQYF. In nucleotides, the CDR3 is TGTGCCAGCAGCTTGGTGGGGGGGGAGACCCAGTACTTC. The chain joins TRBV5-4 to TRBJ2-5; 7 positions agree with TRBD2. CDR1 and CDR2 from the germline V gene are SGHNT and YYREEE (reference sequence). The V and J ends lost 0 bases and 5 bases, in that order; junction bases with no gene match: 1. The CDR3 is 13 amino acids.

V is TRBV19 and J is TRBJ1-2; D is unclear. Trimming pared 7 bases from V and 2 bases from J, leaving 11 bases between. CDR1 is LNHDA, CDR2 SQIVND, per germline (reference sequence). CDR3 length: 13 amino acids. CDR3 sequence: CASKSSSNYGYTF. As DNA, the CDR3 is TGTGCCAGTAAGAGCTCCTCAAACTATGGCTACACCTTC.

A note on this clone: Different DNA sequences within this sample yield the same CDR3. The rearrangement joins TRBV5-1 to TRBJ2-7; 8 positions agree with TRBD2. This CDR3 region has 14 residues. Losses at the gene ends were 4 bases for V and 2 bases for J; bases not matched to a gene: 5. Looked up from germline, CDR1 is SGHRS and CDR2 is YFSETQ. The chain's CDR3 is CASSPSGGPYEQYV. The CDR3 DNA sequence: TGCGCCAGCAGCCCCAGCGGGGGCCCCTACGAGCAGTACGTC.

The CDR3 DNA reads as TGTGCCAGCAGCCCTACAGGGGCAGCTAATCAGCCCCAGCATTTT. It codes for CASSPTGAANQPQHF. This chain uses TRBV5-4 with TRBJ1-5; 7 bases are a match to TRBD1. The CDR3 is 15 residues long. With 4 bases clipped from V and 4 bases from J, the junction kept 8 bases outside the gene matches. Per the germline V gene, CDR1 is SGHNT and CDR2 is YYREEE (reference sequence).

The chain employs TRBV6-5 and TRBJ2-1; 11 bases line up with TRBD2. The CDR3 consists of 14 residues. Unmatched junction bases numbered 8, after V lost 6 bases and J lost 10 bases. Germline values: CDR1 MNHEY, CDR2 SVGAGI. CDR3 in amino acids: CASRRSGGAGEQFF. The CDR3 region has the DNA TGTGCCAGCAGACGTAGCGGGGGGGCGGGAGAGCAGTTCTTC.

This clone was found once. The rearrangement links TRBV28 to TRBJ1-2; the D is unclear. Germline CDR1 and CDR2: MDHEN and SYDVKM. This CDR3 region has 15 residues. The V end was cut by 3 bases, the J end by 6 bases, with 17 bases between. The CDR3 here is CASSFDRAQRDGYTF. The CDR3 region has the DNA TGTGCCAGCAGTTTCGACCGGGCACAGAGGGATGGCTACACCTTC.

This chain connects TRBV6-1 to TRBJ2-6; D is possibly TRBD2 (5 bases). This CDR3 contains 12 residues. Germline V CDR1 and CDR2: MNHNS, SASEGT. V shed 10 bases and J shed 11 bases, with 15 bases lying between them. The CDR3 coding sequence is TGTGCCACCACACGACTAAGCTACGTCCTGACTTTC. Protein product: CATTRLSYVLTF.

The rearrangement links TRBV27 to TRBJ2-3; D may be TRBD2 (6 bases). The length of the CDR3 is 14 residues. V was cut by 9 bases and J by 2 bases, with 15 bases left in between. The germline V gene encodes CDR1 MNHEY and CDR2 SMNVEV (reference sequence). CDR3 amino acids: CASRRDFYTDTQYF. In DNA form, the CDR3 reads TGTGCCAGTCGGAGGGACTTCTACACAGATACGCAGTATTTT.

This clone was found once. The chain employs TRBV7-2 and TRBJ2-1; D is ambiguous. V was shortened by 1 base and J by 2 bases, with 6 bases between the two germline ends. Germline V gene lookup returns CDR1 SGHTA and CDR2 FQGNSA. CDR3 length: 14 amino acids. Here the CDR3 reads CASSLGPAYNEQFF. DNA for the CDR3: TGTGCCAGCAGCTTAGGGCCAGCCTACAATGAGCAGTTCTTC.

The rearrangement uses TRBV7-2 and TRBJ2-3, with D possibly matching TRBD2 (6 bases). Per germline, CDR1 SGHTA and CDR2 FQGNSA. The V end lost 2 bases, the J end lost 1 base, and 10 bases lay between the germline ends. This CDR3 is built from 15 residues. The CDR3 DNA follows: TGTGCCAGCAGCTTATTGGGCGGGGGCACAGATACGCAGTATTTT. This sequence encodes CASSLLGGGTDTQYF.

The chain couples TRBV27 to TRBJ2-3; tentative D call: TRBD2 (6 bases). Trimming left V 2 bases short and J 0 bases short, with 6 bases between. The CDR3 is made up of 14 amino acids. The germline gives CDR1 MNHEY, CDR2 SMNVEV (reference sequence). This CDR3 is CASSLRGSTDTQYF. The CDR3 nucleotides are TGTGCCAGCAGTTTACGGGGGAGCACAGATACGCAGTATTTT.

The rearrangement joins TRBV18 to TRBJ1-5; D gene ambiguous. Germline CDR1 reads KGHSH; CDR2 reads LQKENI. V lost 2 bases to trimming and J lost 7 bases, with 9 bases between them. The CDR3 sequence is 13 residues long. CDR3 protein: CASSPTDSQPQHF. CDR3 DNA: TGTGCCAGCTCACCAACTGATAGCCAGCCCCAGCATTTT.

The chain joins TRBV7-8 to TRBJ2-7, with a weak D call TRBD1 (6 bases). From germline, CDR1 is SGHVS and CDR2 FQNEAQ. CDR3 length equals 13 residues. Deletions cut 4 bases from V and 4 bases from J, with 11 bases between. The CDR3: CASSWDKRYEQYV. The CDR3 DNA reads as TGTGCCAGCAGCTGGGACAAAAGATACGAGCAGTACGTC.

V is TRBV2 and J is TRBJ2-5, with 9 nucleotides matching TRBD1. Trimming removed 5 bases from V and 4 bases from J; junction bases left unmatched: 11. This CDR3 comprises 16 residues. Germline V gene sequence: CDR1 SNHLY, CDR2 FYNNEI. The CDR3 nucleotides read TGTGCCAGCAGTCTCAGGGGACAGGGAGGATTAGAGACCCAGTACTTC. Translated: CASSLRGQGGLETQYF. The full variable domain, completed using reference TRBV2 and TRBJ2-5, is EPEVTQTPSHQVTQMGQEVILRCVPISNHLYFYWYRQILGQKVEFLVSFYNNEISEKSEIFDDQFSVERPDGSNFTLKIRSTKLEDSAMYFCASSLRGQGGLETQYFGPGTRLLVL.